This entry is about one T cell receptor beta chain. This sample was included in a study of blood T cell repertoires in COVID-19. Across the study: COVID-19 samples, acute and convalescent, were from the United States, Italy and Spain. T cells, B-cell-depleted T cells, or PBMCs supplied cDNA or gDNA.

Between the trimmed V and J ends, which lost 0 bases and 4 bases, there was a span of 16 bases. Germline V lookup: CDR1 LNHNV, CDR2 YYDKDF (reference sequence). The CDR3 sequence is 16 residues long. As processed by the authors: The assay estimated nucleated cells by amplifying reference gene primers. TCRdb's table, derived via immunoSEQ multiplex PCR, lists solely in-frame clones and lacks some. That table gives V, J and clone size, and the DNA gave D and trimming. The data hold approximately 31,000 clones, with roughly nine tenths observed a single time. This TCR was recovered from a woman aged 80 or older with active or convalescent COVID-19. The rearrangement uses TRBV15 and TRBJ2-7; tentatively, D is TRBD1 (6 bases). Source material: peripheral blood. Here the CDR3 DNA reads TGTGCCACCAGCAGAGACCTCGGGACAAGTCGATACGAGCAGTACTTC. Residues: CATSRDLGTSRYEQYF. The full variable domain, in which reference TRBV15 and TRBJ2-7 provide the parts outside the CDR3, is DAMVIQNPRYQVTQFGKPVTLSCSQTLNHNVMYWYQQKSSQAPKLLFHYYDKDFNNEADTPDNFQSRRPNTSFCFLDIRSPGLGDTAMYLCATSRDLGTSRYEQYFGPGTRLTVT.